The 10 T cell receptor beta chains presented below share a single source sample, sequenced in a study of graft-versus-host responses after intestinal transplantation. Profiled with immunoSEQ multiplex PCR; TCRdb holds only in-frame clones, not every one. This table has around 90,000 clones, 85% to 95% appearing once. The antigens of these receptors remain unknown. The starting material was unstimulated CD4+ T cells sorted from spleen or lymph node cells, obtained before transplant. These TCRs come from a human donor who was the organ donor for an intestinal transplant.

The V and J genes are TRBV18 and TRBJ2-4; 10 positions match TRBD2. The CDR3 is 15 residues long. J gave up 1 base and V 3 bases, and 0 bases lay outside the gene matches. CDR1 is KGHSH, CDR2 LQKENI, per germline. CDR3 bases: TGTGCCAGCTCACCTAGCGGGGGGGCCAAAAACATTCAGTACTTC. Its translation: CASSPSGGAKNIQYF. The whole variable domain, remainder taken from reference TRBV18 and TRBJ2-4, is NAGVMQNPRHLVRRRGQEARLRCSPMKGHSHVYWYRQLPEEGLKFMVYLQKENIIDESGMPKERFSAEFPKEGPSILRIQQVVRGDSAAYFCASSPSGGAKNIQYFGAGTRLSVL.

The V gene is TRBV5-6, the J gene TRBJ1-2; the match to TRBD1 covers 9 bases. Germline V lookup: CDR1 SGHDT, CDR2 YYEEEE. Trimming removed 4 bases from V and 8 bases from J; junction bases left unmatched: 6. This CDR3 region has 13 residues. CDR3 bases: TGTGCCAGCAGCCGGGACAGGGCCCGCGGCTACACCTTC. It codes for CASSRDRARGYTF.

V and J are TRBV18 and TRBJ2-2; TRBD2 is a possible D gene (5 bases). The CDR3 has 15 residues. From germline, CDR1 is KGHSH and CDR2 LQKENI. The germline V and J ends were trimmed by 3 bases and 7 bases, with 15 bases remaining between them. The CDR3 DNA is TGTGCCAGCTCACCCGCCGGGTCGGGATACGGGGAGCTGTTTTTT. Amino acid sequence: CASSPAGSGYGELFF.

The rearrangement links TRBV28 to TRBJ1-2; 10 nucleotides line up with TRBD1. Looked up from germline, CDR1 is MDHEN and CDR2 is SYDVKM. Trimming removed 2 bases from V and 6 bases from J; junction bases left unmatched: 12. This CDR3 spans 17 amino acids. The CDR3 nucleotides read TGTGCCAGCAGTTTAGTGGGACAGGGGATATTAAAAGATGGCTACACCTTC. Protein: CASSLVGQGILKDGYTF.

The V and J genes are TRBV7-8 and TRBJ2-7; D uncertain. The CDR3 extends over 17 amino acids. Germline V lookup: CDR1 SGHVS, CDR2 FQNEAQ. V was pared by 2 bases and J by 6 bases, with 23 bases between. CDR3 region: CASSLRGVTTVAIEQYF. CDR3 bases: TGTGCCAGCAGCTTACGAGGAGTTACTACAGTGGCGATCGAGCAGTACTTC.

J is TRBJ2-5 and V is TRBV11-2; 7 nucleotides align to TRBD1. The length of the CDR3 is 16 residues. V was clipped by 4 bases and J by 5 bases; unmatched bases: 13. Germline-derived CDR1 and CDR2 are SGHAT and FQNNGV. The CDR3 coding sequence is TGTGCCAGCAGCTCCGTGTATGGACAGGTAGTGGAGACCCAGTACTTC. It specifies CASSSVYGQVVETQYF.

The rearrangement uses TRBV4-3 and TRBJ2-2; no firm D call. Germline CDR1 LGHNA, CDR2 YSLEER. CDR3 length: 13 residues. The V end lost 0 bases, the J end lost 7 bases, and 6 bases lay between the germline ends. Here the CDR3 reads CASSQEWLGELFF. The CDR3 DNA reads TGCGCCAGCAGCCAAGAGTGGCTCGGGGAGCTGTTTTTT.

The V and J genes are TRBV18 and TRBJ1-4; no firm D call. Germline V gene sequence: CDR1 KGHSH, CDR2 LQKENI. There are 15 residues in the CDR3. V lost 5 bases and J 7 bases, leaving 17 bases between the germline ends. The CDR3 region is CASSSSYIRGEKLFF. The CDR3 DNA follows: TGTGCCAGCTCATCCTCCTACATACGGGGTGAAAAACTGTTTTTT.

This chain uses TRBV7-9 with TRBJ2-5, with 10 bases identical to TRBD2. CDR3 length: 14 amino acids. Trimming cost V 5 bases and J 4 bases; bases outside gene matches: 4. Germline V gene sequence: CDR1 SEHNR, CDR2 FQNEAQ (reference sequence). The CDR3 reads CASSPGTSVETQYF. The CDR3 DNA sequence: TGTGCCAGCAGCCCCGGGACTAGCGTAGAGACCCAGTACTTC.

The V call is TRBV30, the J call TRBJ1-6, with a weak D call TRBD1 (5 bases). The CDR3 length is 16 residues. The V and J ends lost 1 base and 4 bases respectively, with 14 bases between them. CDR1 GTSNPN and CDR2 SVGIG come from the germline V gene (reference sequence). This CDR3 is CAWSDTGTPYNSPLHF. CDR3 nucleotide sequence: TGTGCCTGGAGTGATACCGGGACGCCGTATAATTCACCCCTCCACTTT. Based on the CDR3 plus reference TRBV30 and TRBJ1-6, the full variable domain is SQTIHQWPATLVQPVGSPLSLECTVEGTSNPNLYWYRQAAGRGLQLLFYSVGIGQISSEVPQNLSASRPQDRQFILSSKKLLLSDSGFYLCAWSDTGTPYNSPLHFGNGTRLTVT.